Below are 32 T cell receptor beta chains sequenced from a single sample in a study of shared clonotypes between healthy human individuals. Some clones are missing from TCRdb's copy, which holds only in-frame ones; the method was immunoSEQ multiplex PCR. Among 530,000 or so clones listed, 75% to 80% were seen once. Material: PBMCs. These receptors came from a woman aged 40 to 49 in good health. Some clones in this sample may be carry-over from other donors' samples.

The CDR3 DNA sequence: TGTGCCAGCAGCTTATTGGGGTCCCTTCCAGAGGAGACCCAGTACTTC. It yields the protein CASSLLGSLPEETQYF. The rearrangement joins TRBV13 to TRBJ2-5, with D unclear. Trimming shortened V by 2 bases and J by 5 bases, and 18 bases separated the two germline ends. The CDR3 has 16 amino acids. Per germline, CDR1 PRHDT and CDR2 FYEKMQ (reference sequence).

CDR3 amino acids: CASSQDREAGTDTQYF. The CDR3 DNA reads TGCGCCAGCAGCCAAGATAGGGAGGCAGGAACAGATACGCAGTATTTT. This rearrangement joins TRBV4-3 to TRBJ2-3; TRBD2 is a possible D gene (6 bases). CDR3 length equals 16 residues. Trimming stripped 0 bases from V and 3 bases from J, with 13 bases between. Germline V lookup: CDR1 LGHNA, CDR2 YSLEER.

The chain uses TRBV18 and TRBJ2-7, with 7 positions matching TRBD2. After removal of 5 bases from V and 1 base from J, the junction contained 2 bases not matched to a gene. Germline V lookup: CDR1 KGHSH, CDR2 LQKENI. The CDR3 extends over 13 amino acids. CDR3 bases: TGTGCCAGCTCAAGGCGGGAGTCCTACGAGCAGTACTTC. Protein: CASSRRESYEQYF.

This chain links TRBV5-8 with TRBJ2-3, with 10 nucleotides matching TRBD2. V lost 3 bases to trimming and J lost 0 bases; unmatched junction nucleotides: 7. The CDR3 contains 17 residues. Per the germline V gene, CDR1 is SGHTS and CDR2 is YDEGEE. The DNA for the CDR3 is TGTGCCAGCAGCTGGACTAGCGGACATGCTAGCACAGATACGCAGTATTTT. Protein sequence: CASSWTSGHASTDTQYF.

This clone was seen only a few times. This sequence joins TRBV2 and TRBJ1-1; 9 bases are shared with TRBD1. V gave up 6 bases and J gave up 4 bases; unmatched junction bases: 6. CDR1 SNHLY and CDR2 FYNNEI come from the germline V gene. This CDR3 is built from 14 residues. The CDR3, as DNA: TGTGCCAGCAGCCAGACAGGGGGTGGCACTGAAGCTTTCTTT. Its protein product is CASSQTGGGTEAFF.

V gene TRBV7-8 combines with J gene TRBJ2-7; D perhaps matches TRBD1 (6 bases). V was clipped by 5 bases and J by 3 bases, with 20 bases between them. The CDR3 runs 16 residues. Germline values: CDR1 SGHVS, CDR2 FQNEAQ. CDR3 DNA: TGTGCCAGCAGCAAGCAAAGAACCGGGACATACTACGAGCAGTACTTC. This gives the protein CASSKQRTGTYYEQYF.

The chain uses TRBV7-3 and TRBJ2-3; TRBD1 matches at 10 bases. Trimming at V came to 5 bases and at J to 5 bases, leaving 4 bases not matched to a gene. Germline CDR1 reads SGHTA; CDR2 reads FQGTGA. The CDR3 has 14 amino acids. CDR3 in amino acids: CASSPTGGQDTQYF. CDR3 bases: TGTGCCAGCAGCCCGACAGGGGGCCAAGATACGCAGTATTTT.

The V and J genes are TRBV11-2 and TRBJ2-3; D possibly corresponds to TRBD1 (5 bases). V was pared by 0 bases and J by 9 bases, with 13 bases between. CDR3 length: 14 amino acids. Looked up from germline, CDR1 is SGHAT and CDR2 is FQNNGV. DNA of the CDR3: TGTGCCAGCAGCTTAGATCTCGGCAGGGCGACGCAGTATTTT. Encoded protein: CASSLDLGRATQYF.

This sequence joins TRBV5-1 and TRBJ1-1, with a weak D call TRBD1 (5 bases). With 0 bases removed from V and 1 base from J, the gap between germline ends came to 10 bases. The CDR3 is 15 amino acids. Germline loops: CDR1 SGHRS, CDR2 YFSETQ. The chain's CDR3 is CASSLGGVQNTEAFF. DNA of the CDR3: TGCGCCAGCAGCTTGGGAGGGGTACAGAACACTGAAGCTTTCTTT.

J is TRBJ1-5 and V is TRBV2; TRBD1 matches 8 bases. The CDR3 has 15 residues. The V and J ends lost 3 bases and 2 bases, in that order; junction bases with no gene match: 3. Germline assignment: CDR1 SNHLY and CDR2 FYNNEI. This CDR3 reads CASSEDRAGNQPQHF. The DNA for the CDR3 is TGTGCCAGCAGTGAGGACAGGGCAGGCAATCAGCCCCAGCATTTT.

CDR3: CASSPPRREGRGGELFF. In nucleotides, the CDR3 is TGTGCCAGCAGCCCCCCCCGACGGGAGGGCCGGGGCGGGGAGCTGTTTTTT. This chain uses TRBV11-3 with TRBJ2-2; TRBD2 matches at 8 bases. Looked up from germline, CDR1 is SGHNT and CDR2 is YENEEA. The CDR3 is 17 residues long. The V and J ends lost 5 bases and 7 bases, in that order; junction bases with no gene match: 15. Supplemented by reference TRBV11-3 and TRBJ2-2, the full variable domain reads EAGVVQSPRYKIIEKKQPVAFWCNPISGHNTLYWYLQNLGQGPELLIRYENEEAVDDSQLPKDRFSAERLKGVDSTLKIQPAELGDSAVYLCASSPPRREGRGGELFFGEGSRLTVL.

The CDR3 protein is CSVWEETQYF. CDR3 nucleotide sequence: TGCAGCGTTTGGGAAGAGACCCAGTACTTC. This chain links TRBV29-1 with TRBJ2-5; the D is unclear. The CDR3 spans 10 residues. V lost 5 bases, J lost 3 bases, and 4 bases lay in between. Germline-derived CDR1 and CDR2 are SQVTM and ANQGSEA. The entire variable domain, with the rest obtained from reference TRBV29-1 and TRBJ2-5, is as follows: SAVISQKPSRDICQRGTSLTIQCQVDSQVTMMFWYRQQPGQSLTLIATANQGSEATYESGFVIDKFPISRPNLTFSTLTVSNMSPEDSSIYLCSVWEETQYFGPGTRLLVL.

The J gene is TRBJ2-4, the V gene TRBV27, with D perhaps matching TRBD1 or TRBD2 (5 bases each). The CDR3 runs to 18 residues. The ends were cut back, 2 bases at V and 2 bases at J, with 19 bases in the middle. The V gene's germline CDR1 is MNHEY and CDR2 SMNVEV (reference sequence). The CDR3 is CASSLQATGPRTKNIQYF. CDR3 coding DNA: TGTGCCAGCAGTTTACAAGCGACGGGACCCCGTACCAAAAACATTCAGTACTTC.

This chain links TRBV6-1 with TRBJ2-7; a possible D gene is TRBD1 (6 bases). CDR3 length equals 17 residues. V was clipped by 4 bases and J by 2 bases, with 21 bases between them. CDR1 is MNHNS and CDR2 is SASEGT in the germline V gene. The CDR3 here is CASSAVPAGQSTYEQYF. CDR3 DNA: TGTGCCAGCAGTGCCGTTCCCGCCGGACAGAGCACCTACGAGCAGTACTTC.

This chain links TRBV10-3 with TRBJ2-7; TRBD2 agrees at 10 bases. V lost 0 bases, J lost 7 bases, and 9 bases stayed unmatched. CDR3 size: 16 residues. From germline, CDR1 is ENHRY and CDR2 SYGVKD. As DNA, the CDR3 is TGTGCCATCAGTGAGTCAGGGCTAGCGGGAGTTGGTGAGCAGTACTTC. Amino acid sequence: CAISESGLAGVGEQYF.

The chain joins TRBV9 to TRBJ2-1, with D possibly TRBD2 on 5 matching bases. Trimming cost V 0 bases and J 2 bases, with 12 bases left between them. The CDR3 consists of 16 residues. Per germline, CDR1 SGDLS and CDR2 YYNGEE. As DNA, the CDR3 is TGTGCCAGCAGCGTAGCACGGGAACGGCCCTACAATGAGCAGTTCTTC. Protein product: CASSVARERPYNEQFF. The complete variable domain, with remaining parts taken from reference TRBV9 and TRBJ2-1, reads DSGVTQTPKHLITATGQRVTLRCSPRSGDLSVYWYQQSLDQGLQFLIQYYNGEERAKGNILERFSAQQFPDLHSELNLSSLELGDSALYFCASSVARERPYNEQFFGPGTRLTVL.

This clone was detected only once. The V call is TRBV6-4, the J call TRBJ1-4; D is possibly TRBD1 (6 bases). This CDR3 comprises 16 residues. Trimming left V 6 bases short and J 0 bases short, with 14 bases between. Germline lookup yields CDR1 MRHNA and CDR2 SNTAGT. For the CDR3, the DNA is TGTGCCAGCAGCCTAGGACAGTACCCAACTAATGAAAAACTGTTTTTT. This translates into CASSLGQYPTNEKLFF.

The CDR3 region has the DNA TGTGCCATCAGTGGTAACACCGGGGAGCTGTTTTTT. The encoded protein is CAISGNTGELFF. V gene TRBV10-3 combines with J gene TRBJ2-2; D not resolved. From germline, CDR1 is ENHRY and CDR2 SYGVKD. V shed 4 bases and J shed 2 bases, with 2 bases lying between them. There are 12 residues in the CDR3.

The chain combines TRBV7-9 with TRBJ2-5; 7 bases are a match to TRBD1. V was clipped by 5 bases and J by 5 bases; unmatched bases: 11. The length of the CDR3 is 15 residues. CDR1 SEHNR and CDR2 FQNEAQ come from the germline V gene (reference sequence). Written as DNA, the CDR3 is TGTGCCAGCAGCCCACAGGGGTACAGTATTGAGACCCAGTACTTC. It yields the protein CASSPQGYSIETQYF. Based on the CDR3 plus reference TRBV7-9 and TRBJ2-5, the full variable domain is DTGVSQNPRHKITKRGQNVTFRCDPISEHNRLYWYRQTLGQGPEFLTYFQNEAQLEKSRLLSDRFSAERPKGSFSTLEIQRTEQGDSAMYLCASSPQGYSIETQYFGPGTRLLVL.

The J gene is TRBJ2-5, the V gene TRBV5-1, with 10 bases matching TRBD2. The CDR3 covers 15 residues. Germline assignment: CDR1 SGHRS and CDR2 YFSETQ. V shed 5 bases and J 0 bases; nucleotides not matched to a gene: 4. CDR3 protein: CASSLAGGNQETQYF. CDR3 sequence (DNA): TGCGCCAGCAGTTTAGCGGGAGGCAACCAAGAGACCCAGTACTTC.

The chain has TRBV10-3 and TRBJ2-2; possibly TRBD2 for D (6 bases). The CDR3 runs to 15 residues. The germline CDR1 and CDR2 sequences are ENHRY and SYGVKD. The germline V and J ends were trimmed by 6 bases and 1 base, with 12 bases remaining between them. The CDR3 protein is CAIRSSGGNTGELFF. The CDR3 bases are TGTGCCATCAGGAGTAGCGGAGGGAACACCGGGGAGCTGTTTTTT.

The chain carries TRBV6-6 and TRBJ2-7, with D perhaps given as TRBD1 or TRBD2 (5 bases each). Per the germline V gene, CDR1 is MNHNY and CDR2 is SVGAGI (reference sequence). This CDR3 region has 14 residues. V gave up 0 bases and J gave up 5 bases, with 11 bases separating them. The CDR3 bases are TGTGCCAGCAGTTACTCCGGGACGCTGAACGAGCAGTACTTC. Its translation is CASSYSGTLNEQYF.

The gene calls are TRBV2 and TRBJ2-7; TRBD1 matches at 8 bases. The CDR3 loop spans 14 amino acids. After removal of 4 bases from V and 1 base from J, the junction contained 3 bases not matched to a gene. The germline gives CDR1 SNHLY, CDR2 FYNNEI. CDR3 in amino acids: CASSAQGASYEQYF. The CDR3, as DNA: TGTGCCAGCAGTGCCCAGGGGGCGTCCTACGAGCAGTACTTC.

This chain connects TRBV19 to TRBJ2-1, with TRBD1 as a possible D gene (6 bases). The ends were cut back, 5 bases at V and 1 base at J, with 15 bases in the middle. The CDR3 covers 16 residues. The V gene's germline CDR1 is LNHDA and CDR2 SQIVND (reference sequence). CDR3: CASSVFPQGSYNEQFF. The CDR3, as DNA: TGTGCCAGTAGTGTGTTTCCACAGGGATCCTACAATGAGCAGTTCTTC.

V is TRBV5-5 and J is TRBJ1-1, with unresolved D. Germline lookup yields CDR1 SGHKS and CDR2 YYEKEE (reference sequence). The CDR3 extends over 14 amino acids. V was clipped by 5 bases and J by 1 base, with 12 bases between them. The chain's CDR3 is CASRPDWSNTEAFF. The CDR3 nucleotides read TGTGCCAGCAGGCCGGACTGGTCGAACACTGAAGCTTTCTTT.

The V call is TRBV7-2, the J call TRBJ2-1; 10 positions agree with TRBD2. Germline CDR1 reads SGHTA; CDR2 reads FQGNSA. V lost 2 bases and J lost 10; bases outside the gene matches: 14. This CDR3 spans 17 amino acids. As DNA, the CDR3 is TGTGCCAGCAGCTTATACCGGACTAGCGGAACCGGTAGGGAGCAGTTCTTC. Its translation: CASSLYRTSGTGREQFF.

The chain uses TRBV7-9 and TRBJ2-7, with 9 bases that match TRBD2. Trimming took 5 bases from V and 3 from J; bases not matched to a gene: 11. This CDR3 region has 16 residues. Germline-derived CDR1 and CDR2 are SEHNR and FQNEAQ (reference sequence). The CDR3: CASSLGSGLASYEQYF. The CDR3 DNA reads as TGTGCCAGCAGCCTAGGCTCAGGACTAGCGAGCTACGAGCAGTACTTC.

V and J are TRBV5-4 and TRBJ1-5; D possibly corresponds to TRBD1 (5 bases). In germline, CDR1 is SGHNT, CDR2 YYREEE (reference sequence). The CDR3 runs to 15 residues. V was shortened by 4 bases and J by 1 base, with 12 bases between the two germline ends. The CDR3: CASSQGPGSNQPQHF. The DNA for the CDR3 is TGTGCCAGCAGCCAGGGCCCGGGCAGCAATCAGCCCCAGCATTTT.

V is TRBV4-2 and J is TRBJ2-5, with 9 bases fitting TRBD2. This CDR3 is built from 15 residues. The ends lost 1 base at V and 4 bases at J; junction bases unmatched: 4. In germline, CDR1 is LGHNA, CDR2 YNFKEQ. CDR3 region: CASSQVAGAAETQYF. DNA of the CDR3: TGTGCCAGCAGCCAAGTAGCGGGAGCAGCAGAGACCCAGTACTTC.

The V call is TRBV9, the J call TRBJ2-7, with 14 bases lining up with TRBD2. CDR1 is SGDLS, CDR2 YYNGEE, per germline. The CDR3 covers 16 residues. The trim removed 0 bases at V and 1 base at J, leaving 0 bases unmatched. The CDR3 DNA follows: TGTGCCAGCAGCGTAGGACTAGCGGGAGGGTCCTACGAGCAGTACTTC. As protein: CASSVGLAGGSYEQYF. Based on the CDR3 plus reference TRBV9 and TRBJ2-7, the full variable domain is DSGVTQTPKHLITATGQRVTLRCSPRSGDLSVYWYQQSLDQGLQFLIQYYNGEERAKGNILERFSAQQFPDLHSELNLSSLELGDSALYFCASSVGLAGGSYEQYFGPGTRLTVT.

This clone was detected once. A far larger clone lies a single base away; this is likely a read error. J is TRBJ2-5 and V is TRBV28; TRBD2 aligns across 7 bases. The germline CDR1 and CDR2 sequences are MDHEN and SYDVKM. The CDR3 spans 15 residues. The V gene end was trimmed by 6 bases and the J gene end by 5 bases; junction bases not matched to a gene: 12. CDR3 protein: CASRQTIGRPETQYF. CDR3 coding DNA: TGTGCCAGCAGACAGACTATCGGGAGGCCGGAGACCCAGTACTTC.

The chain uses TRBV5-5 and TRBJ1-1; the D is unclear. The germline CDR1 and CDR2 sequences are SGHKS and YYEKEE (reference sequence). The CDR3 totals 14 residues. The V end was cut by 0 bases, the J end by 1 base, with 7 bases between. CDR3 coding DNA: TGTGCCAGCAGCTTGGTTAGTTGGAACACTGAAGCTTTCTTT. It translates to CASSLVSWNTEAFF.